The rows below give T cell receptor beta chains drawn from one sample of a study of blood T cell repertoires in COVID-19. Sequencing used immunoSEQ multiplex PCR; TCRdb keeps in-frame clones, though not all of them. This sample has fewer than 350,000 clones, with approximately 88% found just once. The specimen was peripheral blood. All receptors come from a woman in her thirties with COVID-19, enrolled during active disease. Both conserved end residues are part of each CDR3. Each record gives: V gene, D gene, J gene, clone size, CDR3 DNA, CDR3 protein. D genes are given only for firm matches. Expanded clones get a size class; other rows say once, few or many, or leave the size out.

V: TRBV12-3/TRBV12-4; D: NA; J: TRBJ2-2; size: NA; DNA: TGTGCCAGCGGCTTAACTAGCCCCGGGGAGCTGTTTTTT; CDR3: CASGLTSPGELFF
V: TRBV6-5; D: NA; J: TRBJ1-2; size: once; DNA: TGTGCCAGCAGATCTCTTGGGGGGGTCTATGGCTACACCTTC; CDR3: CASRSLGGVYGYTF
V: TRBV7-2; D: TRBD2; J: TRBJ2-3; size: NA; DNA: TGTGCCAGCAGCTTAGGCCTAGCGGGGTTCACAGATACGCAGTATTTT; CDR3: CASSLGLAGFTDTQYF
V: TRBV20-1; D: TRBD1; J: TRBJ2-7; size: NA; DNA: TGCAGTGCTAGTGAGACAGGGGATCGGTACGAGCAGTACTTC; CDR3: CSASETGDRYEQYF
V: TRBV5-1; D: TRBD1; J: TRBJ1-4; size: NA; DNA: TGCGCCAGCAGCTTGGAGGCCGGGACAGGGAAGCTGTTTTTT; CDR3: CASSLEAGTGKLFF
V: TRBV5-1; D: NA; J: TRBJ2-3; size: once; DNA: TGCGCCAGCAGCTTGGAAGGGAGCCGCACAGATACGCAGTATTTT; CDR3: CASSLEGSRTDTQYF
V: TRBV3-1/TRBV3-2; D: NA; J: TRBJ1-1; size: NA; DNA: TGTGCCAGCAGCCCCGAAAGGGGGTACGGTACTGAAGCTTTCTTT; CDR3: CASSPERGYGTEAFF
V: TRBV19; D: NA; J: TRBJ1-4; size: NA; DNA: TGTGCCAGTAGTATCACGGGGGTCTCTGAAAAACTGTTTTTT; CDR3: CASSITGVSEKLFF
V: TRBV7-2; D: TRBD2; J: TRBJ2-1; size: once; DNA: TGTGCCAGCATCCTTAGCGGGGGCCAAGGGGGTTCCTACAATGAGCAGTTCTTC; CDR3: CASILSGGQGGSYNEQFF
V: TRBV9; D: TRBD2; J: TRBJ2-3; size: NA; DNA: TGTGCCAGCAGCGTAAGCGGGGCTCACACAGATACGCAGTATTTT; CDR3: CASSVSGAHTDTQYF
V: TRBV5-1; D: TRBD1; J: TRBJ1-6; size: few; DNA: TGCGCCAGCAGCTTAACAGGGGATAATTCACCCCTCCACTTT; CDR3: CASSLTGDNSPLHF
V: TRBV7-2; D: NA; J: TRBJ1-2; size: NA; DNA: TGTGCCAGCAGCTTAAATGCGGGGGGATATGGCTACACCTTC; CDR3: CASSLNAGGYGYTF
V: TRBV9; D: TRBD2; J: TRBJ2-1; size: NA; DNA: TGTGCCAGCAGCGTAGTAGGTAGCGGGGGACCCTACAATGAGCAGTTCTTC; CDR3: CASSVVGSGGPYNEQFF
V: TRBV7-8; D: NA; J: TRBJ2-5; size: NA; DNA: TGTGCCAGCAGCTTGGAGGGACAGTACCAAGAGACCCAGTACTTC; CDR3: CASSLEGQYQETQYF
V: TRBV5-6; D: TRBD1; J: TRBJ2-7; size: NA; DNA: TGTGCCAGCAGCCCCGGGACAGGAAACTACGAGCAGTACTTC; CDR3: CASSPGTGNYEQYF
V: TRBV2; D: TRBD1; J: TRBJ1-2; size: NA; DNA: TGTGCCAGCAGTCAAGACAGGGAGATTGGCTACACCTTC; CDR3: CASSQDREIGYTF
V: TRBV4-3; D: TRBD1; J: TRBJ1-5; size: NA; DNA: TGCGCCAGCAGCCAAGGGACAGGGGGATTCAATCAGCCCCAGCATTTT; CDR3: CASSQGTGGFNQPQHF
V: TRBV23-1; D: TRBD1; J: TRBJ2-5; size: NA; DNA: TGCGCCAGCAGTCAAAAAAGACAGGGGTTTCAAGAGACCCAGTACTTC; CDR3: CASSQKRQGFQETQYF
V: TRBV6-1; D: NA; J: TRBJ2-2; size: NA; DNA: TGTGCCAGCAGTGTATCGTTGCGGGGGAACACCGGGGAGCTGTTTTTT; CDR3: CASSVSLRGNTGELFF
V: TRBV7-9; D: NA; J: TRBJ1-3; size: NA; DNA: TGTGCCAGCAGGCCACAGGGTTCTGGAAACACCATATATTTT; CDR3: CASRPQGSGNTIYF
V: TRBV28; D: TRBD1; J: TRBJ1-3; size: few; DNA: TGTGCCAGCGGCTCCGGGACAGGGGGCGCTGGAAACACCATATATTTT; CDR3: CASGSGTGGAGNTIYF
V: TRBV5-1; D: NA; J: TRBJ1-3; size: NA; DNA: TGCGCCAGCAGCTTGGACCCTTCCGCGTTCTCTGGAAACACCATATATTTT; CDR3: CASSLDPSAFSGNTIYF
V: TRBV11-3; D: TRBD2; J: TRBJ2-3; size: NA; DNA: TGTGCCAGCAGCCAAACGAGCGGGGGTCGCACAGATACGCAGTATTTT; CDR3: CASSQTSGGRTDTQYF
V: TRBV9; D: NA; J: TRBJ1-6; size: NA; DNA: TGTGCCAGCAGCGTAGGTCGTAATTCACCCCTCCACTTT; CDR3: CASSVGRNSPLHF
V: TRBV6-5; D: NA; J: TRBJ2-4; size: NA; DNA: TGTGCCAGCAGTTCTTCAGGGACAAGAAAAAACATTCAGTACTTC; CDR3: CASSSSGTRKNIQYF
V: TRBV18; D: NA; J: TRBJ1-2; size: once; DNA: TGTGCCAGCTCACCCGAGCCCGACTATGGCTACACCTTC; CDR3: CASSPEPDYGYTF
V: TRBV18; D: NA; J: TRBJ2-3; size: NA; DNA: TGTGCCAGCTCGAGACGGGGGAGCACAGATACGCAGTATTTT; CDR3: CASSRRGSTDTQYF
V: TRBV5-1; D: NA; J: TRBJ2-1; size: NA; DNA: TGCGCCAGCAGCTTGGCAGGGGTTTGGGAGCAGTTCTTC; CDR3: CASSLAGVWEQFF
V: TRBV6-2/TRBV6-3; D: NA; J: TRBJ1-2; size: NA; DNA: TGTGCCAGCAGTTACTCGGAGACAGGTTTTGGCTACACCTTC; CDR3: CASSYSETGFGYTF
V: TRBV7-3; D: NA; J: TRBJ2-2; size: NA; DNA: TGTGCCAGCAGCTTAGGCAGGGTGAACACCGGGGAGCTGTTTTTT; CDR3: CASSLGRVNTGELFF
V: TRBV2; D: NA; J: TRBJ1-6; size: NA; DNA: TGTGCCAGCAGGAGCCTTACTTCACCCCTCCACTTT; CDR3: CASRSLTSPLHF
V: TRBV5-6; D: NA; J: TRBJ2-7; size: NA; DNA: TGTGCCAGCAGCCACGGAGGGGCAGGTTACGAGCAGTACTTC; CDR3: CASSHGGAGYEQYF